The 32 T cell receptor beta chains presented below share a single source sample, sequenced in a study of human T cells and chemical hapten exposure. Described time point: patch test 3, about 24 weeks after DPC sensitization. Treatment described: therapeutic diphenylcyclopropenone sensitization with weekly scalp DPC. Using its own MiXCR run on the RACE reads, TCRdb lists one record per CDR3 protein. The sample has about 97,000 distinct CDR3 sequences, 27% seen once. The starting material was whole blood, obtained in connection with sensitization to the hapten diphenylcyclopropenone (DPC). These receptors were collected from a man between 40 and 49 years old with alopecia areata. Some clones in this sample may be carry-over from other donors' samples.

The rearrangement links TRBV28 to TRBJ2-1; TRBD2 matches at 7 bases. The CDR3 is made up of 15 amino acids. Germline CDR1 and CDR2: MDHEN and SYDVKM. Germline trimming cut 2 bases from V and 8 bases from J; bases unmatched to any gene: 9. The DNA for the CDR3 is TGTGCCAGCAGTTTAGTGGGAGGGCCTTCGGATGAGCAGTTCTTC. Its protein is CASSLVGGPSDEQFF.

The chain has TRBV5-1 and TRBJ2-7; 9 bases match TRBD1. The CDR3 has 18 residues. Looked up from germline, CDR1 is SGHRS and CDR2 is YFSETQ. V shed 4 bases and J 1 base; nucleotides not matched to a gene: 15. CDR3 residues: CASSPLLSPTGGSYEQYF. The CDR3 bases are TGCGCCAGCAGCCCCCTCTTATCGCCGACAGGGGGATCCTACGAGCAGTACTTC.

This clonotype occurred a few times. CDR3 in amino acids: CSARDHGGVGFF. The CDR3 DNA follows: TGCAGTGCTAGAGATCACGGAGGAGTGGGGTTCTTC. This chain uses TRBV20-1 with TRBJ2-1; D possibly corresponds to TRBD2 (5 bases). CDR3 size: 12 residues. Trimming pared 0 bases from V and 15 bases from J, leaving 15 bases between. Germline lookup yields CDR1 DFQATT and CDR2 SNEGSKA (reference sequence).

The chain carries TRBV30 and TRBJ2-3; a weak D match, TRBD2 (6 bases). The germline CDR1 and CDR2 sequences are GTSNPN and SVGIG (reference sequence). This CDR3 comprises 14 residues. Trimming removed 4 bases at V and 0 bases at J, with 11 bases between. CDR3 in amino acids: CAWKSGYSTDTQYF. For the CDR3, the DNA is TGTGCCTGGAAGAGCGGGTACAGCACAGATACGCAGTATTTT.

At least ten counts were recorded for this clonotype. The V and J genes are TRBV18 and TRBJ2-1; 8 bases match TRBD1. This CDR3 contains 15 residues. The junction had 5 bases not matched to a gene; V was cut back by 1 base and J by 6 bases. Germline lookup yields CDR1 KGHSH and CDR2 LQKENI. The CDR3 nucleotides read TGTGCCAGCTCACCACAACCAACAGGGGGCAATGAGCAGTTCTTC. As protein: CASSPQPTGGNEQFF.

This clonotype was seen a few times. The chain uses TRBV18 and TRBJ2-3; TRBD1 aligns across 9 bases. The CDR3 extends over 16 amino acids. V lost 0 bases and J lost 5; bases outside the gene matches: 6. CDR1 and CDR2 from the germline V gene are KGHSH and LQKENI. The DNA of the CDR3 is TGTGCCAGCTCACCACCGATACAGGGGGCTGGAGATACGCAGTATTTT. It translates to CASSPPIQGAGDTQYF.

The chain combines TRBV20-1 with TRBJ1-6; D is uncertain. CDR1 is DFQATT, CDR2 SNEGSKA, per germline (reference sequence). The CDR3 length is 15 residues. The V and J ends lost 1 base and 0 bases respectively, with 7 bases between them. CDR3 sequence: CSARGRTSYNSPLHF. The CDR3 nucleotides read TGCAGTGCTAGAGGCCGAACCTCCTATAATTCACCCCTCCACTTT.

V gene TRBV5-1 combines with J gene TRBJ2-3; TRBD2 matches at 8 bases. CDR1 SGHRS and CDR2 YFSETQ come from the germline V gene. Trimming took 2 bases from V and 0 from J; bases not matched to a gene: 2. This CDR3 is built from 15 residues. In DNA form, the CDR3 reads TGCGCCAGCAGCTTAACTAGCGGTAGCACAGATACGCAGTATTTT. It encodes CASSLTSGSTDTQYF.

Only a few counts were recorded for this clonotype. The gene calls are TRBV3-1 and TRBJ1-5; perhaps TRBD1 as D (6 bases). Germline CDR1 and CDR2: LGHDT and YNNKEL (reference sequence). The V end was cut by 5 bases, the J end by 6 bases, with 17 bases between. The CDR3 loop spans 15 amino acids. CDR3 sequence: CASSTGGRGGQPQHF. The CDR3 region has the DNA TGTGCCAGCAGCACCGGGGGCAGGGGAGGTCAGCCCCAGCATTTT.

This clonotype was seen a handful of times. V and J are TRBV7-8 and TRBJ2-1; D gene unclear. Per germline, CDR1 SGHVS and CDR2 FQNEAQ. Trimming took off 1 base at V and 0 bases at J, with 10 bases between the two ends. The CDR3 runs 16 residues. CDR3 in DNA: TGTGCCAGCAGCTTAGATCGTTCTAACTCCTACAATGAGCAGTTCTTC. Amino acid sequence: CASSLDRSNSYNEQFF.

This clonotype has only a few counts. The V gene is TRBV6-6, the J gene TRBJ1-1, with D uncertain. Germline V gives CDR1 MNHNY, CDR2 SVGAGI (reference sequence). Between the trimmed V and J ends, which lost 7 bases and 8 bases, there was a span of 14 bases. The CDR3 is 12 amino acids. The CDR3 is CASTPLDSEAFF. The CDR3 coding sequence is TGTGCCAGCACCCCCTTGGACTCCGAAGCTTTCTTT.

The CDR3 reads CASSQSAAGNEKLFF. For the CDR3, the DNA is TGTGCCAGCAGCCAATCGGCGGCGGGTAATGAAAAACTGTTTTTT. The chain employs TRBV4-2 and TRBJ1-4; D is ambiguous. Germline loops: CDR1 LGHNA, CDR2 YNFKEQ. V was clipped by 2 bases and J by 4 bases, with 11 bases between them. CDR3 length: 15 amino acids.

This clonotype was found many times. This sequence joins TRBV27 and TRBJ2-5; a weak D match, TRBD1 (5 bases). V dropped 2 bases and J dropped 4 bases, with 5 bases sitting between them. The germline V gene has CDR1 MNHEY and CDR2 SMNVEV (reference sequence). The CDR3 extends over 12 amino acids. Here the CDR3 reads CASSLRGETQYF. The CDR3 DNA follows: TGTGCCAGCAGTTTAAGGGGAGAGACCCAGTACTTC.

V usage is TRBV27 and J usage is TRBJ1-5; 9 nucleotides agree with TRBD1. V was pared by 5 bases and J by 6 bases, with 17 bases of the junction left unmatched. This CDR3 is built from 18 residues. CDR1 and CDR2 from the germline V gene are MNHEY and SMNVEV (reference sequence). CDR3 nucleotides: TGTGCCAGCAGTCCCCTAACAACAGGGGGCAAGGGGATTCAGCCCCAGCATTTT. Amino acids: CASSPLTTGGKGIQPQHF.

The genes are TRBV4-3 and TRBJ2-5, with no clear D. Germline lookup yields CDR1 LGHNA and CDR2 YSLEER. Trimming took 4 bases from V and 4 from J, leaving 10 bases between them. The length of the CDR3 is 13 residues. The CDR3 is CASSPARAETQYF. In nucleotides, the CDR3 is TGCGCCAGCAGCCCTGCGCGCGCAGAGACCCAGTACTTC.

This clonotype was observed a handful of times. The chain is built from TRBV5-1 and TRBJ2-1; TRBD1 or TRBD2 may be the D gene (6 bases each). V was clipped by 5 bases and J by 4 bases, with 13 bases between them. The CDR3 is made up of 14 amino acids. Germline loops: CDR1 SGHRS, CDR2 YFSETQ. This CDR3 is CASREGGMYNEQFF. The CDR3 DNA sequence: TGCGCCAGCAGAGAAGGGGGGATGTACAATGAGCAGTTCTTC.

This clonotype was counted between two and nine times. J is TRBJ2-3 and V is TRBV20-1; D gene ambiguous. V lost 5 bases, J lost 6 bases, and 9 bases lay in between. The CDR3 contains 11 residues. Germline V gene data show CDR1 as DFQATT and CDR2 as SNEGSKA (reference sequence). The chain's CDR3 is CSADLSDTQYF. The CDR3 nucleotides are TGCAGTGCTGACCTTAGCGATACGCAGTATTTT.

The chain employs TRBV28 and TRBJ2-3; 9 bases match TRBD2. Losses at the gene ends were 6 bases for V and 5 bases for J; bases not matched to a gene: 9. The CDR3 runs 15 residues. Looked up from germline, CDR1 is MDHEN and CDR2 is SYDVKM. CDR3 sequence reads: CASSSSGTVKDTQYF. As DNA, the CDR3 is TGTGCCAGCAGCTCTAGCGGGACCGTTAAAGATACGCAGTATTTT.

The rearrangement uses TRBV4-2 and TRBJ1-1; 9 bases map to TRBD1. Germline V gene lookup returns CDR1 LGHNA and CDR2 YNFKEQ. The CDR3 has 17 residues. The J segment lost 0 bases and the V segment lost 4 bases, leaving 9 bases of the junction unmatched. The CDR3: CASSPLTGTGLNTEAFF. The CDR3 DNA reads TGTGCCAGCAGCCCCCTCACTGGGACAGGGTTGAACACTGAAGCTTTCTTT.

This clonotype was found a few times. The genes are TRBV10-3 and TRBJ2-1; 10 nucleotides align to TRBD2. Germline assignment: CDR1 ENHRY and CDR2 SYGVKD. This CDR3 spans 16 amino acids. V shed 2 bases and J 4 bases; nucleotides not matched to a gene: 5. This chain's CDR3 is CAISETGAGGYNEQFF. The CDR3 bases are TGTGCCATCAGTGAGACGGGAGCGGGGGGGTACAATGAGCAGTTCTTC.

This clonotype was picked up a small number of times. Here the CDR3 DNA reads TGTGCCAGCAGTCCCCTGGCTCCTCCCAATTCACCCCTCCACTTT. It codes for CASSPLAPPNSPLHF. This chain connects TRBV6-6 to TRBJ1-6, with D unresolved. Trimming removed 5 bases from V and 7 bases from J, with 15 bases in between. CDR3 size: 15 residues. From germline, CDR1 is MNHNY and CDR2 SVGAGI (reference sequence).

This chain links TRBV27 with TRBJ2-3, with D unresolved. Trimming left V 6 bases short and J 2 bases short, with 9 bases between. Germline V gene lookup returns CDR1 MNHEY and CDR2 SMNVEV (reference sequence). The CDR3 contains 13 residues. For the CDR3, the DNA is TGTGCCAGCAGGGGGAAGTCCACAGATACGCAGTATTTT. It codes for CASRGKSTDTQYF.

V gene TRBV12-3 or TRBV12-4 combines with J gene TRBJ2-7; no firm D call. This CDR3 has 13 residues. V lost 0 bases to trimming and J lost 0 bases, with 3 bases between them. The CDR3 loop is CASSLAPSYEQYF. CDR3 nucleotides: TGTGCCAGCAGTTTAGCCCCCTCCTACGAGCAGTACTTC.

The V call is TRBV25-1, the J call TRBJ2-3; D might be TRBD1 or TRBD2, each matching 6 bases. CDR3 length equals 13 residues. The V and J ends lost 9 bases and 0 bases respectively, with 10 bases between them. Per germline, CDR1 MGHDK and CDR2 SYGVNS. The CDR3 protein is CASRGASTDTQYF. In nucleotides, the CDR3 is TGTGCCAGTAGGGGGGCAAGCACAGATACGCAGTATTTT.

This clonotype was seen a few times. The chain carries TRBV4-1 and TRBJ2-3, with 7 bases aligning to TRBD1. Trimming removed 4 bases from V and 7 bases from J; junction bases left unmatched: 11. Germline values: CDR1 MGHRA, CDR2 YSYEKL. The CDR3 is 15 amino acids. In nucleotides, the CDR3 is TGCGCCAGCAGCCCCGGGACAGAGGACATGCATACGCAGTATTTT. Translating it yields CASSPGTEDMHTQYF.

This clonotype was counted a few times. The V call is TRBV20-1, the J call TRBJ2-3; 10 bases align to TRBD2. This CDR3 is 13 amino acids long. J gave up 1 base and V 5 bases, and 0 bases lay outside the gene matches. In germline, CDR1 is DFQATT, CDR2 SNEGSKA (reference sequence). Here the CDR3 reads CSAGLAGTDTQYF. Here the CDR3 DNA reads TGCAGTGCTGGACTAGCGGGCACAGATACGCAGTATTTT.

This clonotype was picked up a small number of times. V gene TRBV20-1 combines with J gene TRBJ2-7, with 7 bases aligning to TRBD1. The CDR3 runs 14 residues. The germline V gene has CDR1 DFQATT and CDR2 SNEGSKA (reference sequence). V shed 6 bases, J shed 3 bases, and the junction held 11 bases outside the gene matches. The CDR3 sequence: CSARRWDRSYEQYF. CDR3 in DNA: TGCAGTGCCCGAAGATGGGACAGAAGCTACGAGCAGTACTTC.

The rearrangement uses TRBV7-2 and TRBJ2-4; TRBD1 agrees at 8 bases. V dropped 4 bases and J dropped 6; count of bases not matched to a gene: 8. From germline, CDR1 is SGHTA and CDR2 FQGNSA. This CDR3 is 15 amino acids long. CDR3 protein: CASSSRTGSGNIQYF. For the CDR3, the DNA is TGTGCCAGCAGCTCTAGGACAGGGTCGGGAAACATTCAGTACTTC.

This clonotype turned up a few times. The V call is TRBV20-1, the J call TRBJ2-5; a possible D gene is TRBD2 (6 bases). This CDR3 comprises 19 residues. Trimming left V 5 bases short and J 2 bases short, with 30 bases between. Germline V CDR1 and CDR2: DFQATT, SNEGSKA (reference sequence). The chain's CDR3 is CSAAKPRFLAEGLQETQYF. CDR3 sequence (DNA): TGCAGTGCTGCAAAGCCGAGGTTTTTAGCGGAGGGCCTACAAGAGACCCAGTACTTC.

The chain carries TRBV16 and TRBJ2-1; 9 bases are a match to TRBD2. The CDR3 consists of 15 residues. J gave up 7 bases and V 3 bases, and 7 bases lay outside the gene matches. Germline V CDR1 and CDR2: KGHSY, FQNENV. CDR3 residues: CASSHLTLAGNEQFF. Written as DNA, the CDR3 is TGTGCCAGCAGCCACTTGACTCTAGCGGGGAATGAGCAGTTCTTC.

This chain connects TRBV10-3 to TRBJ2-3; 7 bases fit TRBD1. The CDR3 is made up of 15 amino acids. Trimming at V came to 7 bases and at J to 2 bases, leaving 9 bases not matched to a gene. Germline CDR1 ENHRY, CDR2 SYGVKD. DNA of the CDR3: TGTGCCATCACCCACCGAGGGGGCCCCACAGATACGCAGTATTTT. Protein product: CAITHRGGPTDTQYF.

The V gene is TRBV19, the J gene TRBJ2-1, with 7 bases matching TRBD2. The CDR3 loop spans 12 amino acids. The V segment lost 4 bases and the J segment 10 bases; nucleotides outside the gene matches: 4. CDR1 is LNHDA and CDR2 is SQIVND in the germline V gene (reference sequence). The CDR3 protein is CASSRDYQEQFF. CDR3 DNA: TGTGCCAGTAGTAGGGACTATCAAGAGCAGTTCTTC.